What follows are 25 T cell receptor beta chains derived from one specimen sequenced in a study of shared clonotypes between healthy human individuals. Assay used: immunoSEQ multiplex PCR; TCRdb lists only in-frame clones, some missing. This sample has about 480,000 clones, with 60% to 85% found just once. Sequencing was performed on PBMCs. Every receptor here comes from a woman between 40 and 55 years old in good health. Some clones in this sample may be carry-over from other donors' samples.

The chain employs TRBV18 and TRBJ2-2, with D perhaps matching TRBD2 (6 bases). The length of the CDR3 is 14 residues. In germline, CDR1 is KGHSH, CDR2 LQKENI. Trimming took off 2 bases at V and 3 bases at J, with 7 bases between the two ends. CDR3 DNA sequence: TGTGCCAGCTCACCAAGCGGGCACACCGGGGAGCTGTTTTTT. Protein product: CASSPSGHTGELFF.

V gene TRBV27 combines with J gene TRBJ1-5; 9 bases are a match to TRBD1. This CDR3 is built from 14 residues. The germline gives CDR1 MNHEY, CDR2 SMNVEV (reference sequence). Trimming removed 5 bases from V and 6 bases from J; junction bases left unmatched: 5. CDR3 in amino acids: CASSPQGASQPQHF. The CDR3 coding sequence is TGTGCCAGCAGTCCACAGGGGGCCAGTCAGCCCCAGCATTTT.

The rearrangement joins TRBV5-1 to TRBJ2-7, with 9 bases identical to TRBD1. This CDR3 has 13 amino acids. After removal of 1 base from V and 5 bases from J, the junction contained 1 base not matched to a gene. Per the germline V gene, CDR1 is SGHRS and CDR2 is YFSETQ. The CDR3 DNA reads TGCGCCAGCAGCTTGACAGGGGGCCACGAGCAGTACTTC. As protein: CASSLTGGHEQYF. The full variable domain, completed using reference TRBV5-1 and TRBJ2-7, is KAGVTQTPRYLIKTRGQQVTLSCSPISGHRSVSWYQQTPGQGLQFLFEYFSETQRNKGNFPGRFSGRQFSNSRSEMNVSTLELGDSALYLCASSLTGGHEQYFGPGTRLTVT.

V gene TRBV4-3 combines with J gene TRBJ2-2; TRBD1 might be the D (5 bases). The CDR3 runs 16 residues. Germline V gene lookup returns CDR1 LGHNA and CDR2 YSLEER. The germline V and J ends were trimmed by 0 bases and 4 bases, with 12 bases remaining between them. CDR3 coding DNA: TGCGCCAGCAGCCAAGATCTTGGGGCGAGCACCGGGGAGCTGTTTTTT. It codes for CASSQDLGASTGELFF.

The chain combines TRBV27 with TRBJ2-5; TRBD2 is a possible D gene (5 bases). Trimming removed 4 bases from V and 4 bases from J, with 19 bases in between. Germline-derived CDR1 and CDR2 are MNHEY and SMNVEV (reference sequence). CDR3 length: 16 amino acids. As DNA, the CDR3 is TGTGCCAGCAGTTCCGATCTGGGGTTAGCGCTAGAGACCCAGTACTTC. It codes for CASSSDLGLALETQYF.

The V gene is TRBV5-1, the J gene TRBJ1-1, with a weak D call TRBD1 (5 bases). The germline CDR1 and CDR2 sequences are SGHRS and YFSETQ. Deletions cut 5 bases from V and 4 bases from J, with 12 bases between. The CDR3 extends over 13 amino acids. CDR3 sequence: CASSIGVATEAFF. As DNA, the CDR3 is TGCGCCAGCAGTATAGGGGTTGCCACTGAAGCTTTCTTT.

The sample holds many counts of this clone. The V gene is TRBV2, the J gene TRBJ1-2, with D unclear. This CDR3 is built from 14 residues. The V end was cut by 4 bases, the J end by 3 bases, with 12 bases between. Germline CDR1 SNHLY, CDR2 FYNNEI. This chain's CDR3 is CASSVWERDYGYTF. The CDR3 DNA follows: TGTGCCAGCAGTGTATGGGAAAGGGACTATGGCTACACCTTC.

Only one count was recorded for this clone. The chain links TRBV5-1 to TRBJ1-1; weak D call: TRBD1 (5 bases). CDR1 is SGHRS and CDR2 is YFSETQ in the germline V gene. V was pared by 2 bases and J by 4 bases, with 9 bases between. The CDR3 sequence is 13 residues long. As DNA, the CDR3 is TGCGCCAGCAGCTTAAGGGGACTCACTGAAGCTTTCTTT. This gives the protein CASSLRGLTEAFF.

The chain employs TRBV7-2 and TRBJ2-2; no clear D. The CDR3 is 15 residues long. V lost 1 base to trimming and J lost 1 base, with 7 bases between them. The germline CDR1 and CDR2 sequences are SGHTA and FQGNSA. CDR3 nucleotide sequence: TGTGCCAGCAGCTTAGGACCACGGAACACCGGGGAGCTGTTTTTT. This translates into CASSLGPRNTGELFF. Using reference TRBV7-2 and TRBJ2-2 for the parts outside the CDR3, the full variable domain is GAGVSQSPSNKVTEKGKDVELRCDPISGHTALYWYRQSLGQGLEFLIYFQGNSAPDKSGLPSDRFSAERTGGSVSTLTIQRTQQEDSAVYLCASSLGPRNTGELFFGEGSRLTVL.

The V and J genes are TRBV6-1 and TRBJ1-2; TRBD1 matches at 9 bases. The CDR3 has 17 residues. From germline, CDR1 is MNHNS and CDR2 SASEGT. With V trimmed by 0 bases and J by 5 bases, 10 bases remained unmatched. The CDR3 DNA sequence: TGTGCCAGCAGTGAAGCAATGGGACAGGGAAATGAATATGGCTACACCTTC. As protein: CASSEAMGQGNEYGYTF.

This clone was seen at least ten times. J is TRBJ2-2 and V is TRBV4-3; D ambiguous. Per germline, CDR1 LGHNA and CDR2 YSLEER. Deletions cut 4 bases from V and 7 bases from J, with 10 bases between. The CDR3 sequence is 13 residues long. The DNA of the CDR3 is TGCGCCAGCAGCCGGCCTACTGGCGGGGAGCTGTTTTTT. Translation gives CASSRPTGGELFF.

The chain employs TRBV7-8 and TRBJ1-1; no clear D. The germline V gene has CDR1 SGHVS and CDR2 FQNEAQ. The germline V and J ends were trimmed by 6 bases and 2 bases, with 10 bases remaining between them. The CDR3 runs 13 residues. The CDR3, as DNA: TGTGCCAGCAGTTCACGACCTAACACTGAAGCTTTCTTT. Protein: CASSSRPNTEAFF.

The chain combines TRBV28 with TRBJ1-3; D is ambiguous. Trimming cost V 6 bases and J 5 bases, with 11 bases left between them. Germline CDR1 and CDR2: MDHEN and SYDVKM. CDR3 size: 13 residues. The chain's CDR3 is CASRTGRRNTIYF. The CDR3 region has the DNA TGTGCCAGCAGAACTGGGAGAAGAAACACCATATATTTT.

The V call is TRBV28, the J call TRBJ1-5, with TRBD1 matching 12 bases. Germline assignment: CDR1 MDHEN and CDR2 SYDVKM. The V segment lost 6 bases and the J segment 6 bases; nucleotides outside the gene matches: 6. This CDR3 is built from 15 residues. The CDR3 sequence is CASRRPGQGAQPQHF. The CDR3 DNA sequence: TGTGCCAGCAGGCGTCCGGGACAGGGGGCTCAGCCCCAGCATTTT. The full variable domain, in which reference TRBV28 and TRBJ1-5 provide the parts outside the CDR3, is DVKVTQSSRYLVKRTGEKVFLECVQDMDHENMFWYRQDPGLGLRLIYFSYDVKMKEKGDIPEGYSVSREKKERFSLILESASTNQTSMYLCASRRPGQGAQPQHFGDGTRLSIL.

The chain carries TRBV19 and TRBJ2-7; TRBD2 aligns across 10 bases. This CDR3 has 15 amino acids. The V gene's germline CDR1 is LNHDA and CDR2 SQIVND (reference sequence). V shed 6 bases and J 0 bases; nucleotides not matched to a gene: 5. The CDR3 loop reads CASRGSGRSSYEQYF. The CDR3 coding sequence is TGTGCCAGTAGAGGTAGCGGGAGGAGCTCCTACGAGCAGTACTTC.

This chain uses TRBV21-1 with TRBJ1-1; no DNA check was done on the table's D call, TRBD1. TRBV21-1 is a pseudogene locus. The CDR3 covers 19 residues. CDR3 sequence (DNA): TGTGCCAGCAGACAGACAGGGGGACCGGGAGTCCCTAAGAACACTGAAGCTTTCTTT. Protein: CASRQTGGPGVPKNTEAFF.

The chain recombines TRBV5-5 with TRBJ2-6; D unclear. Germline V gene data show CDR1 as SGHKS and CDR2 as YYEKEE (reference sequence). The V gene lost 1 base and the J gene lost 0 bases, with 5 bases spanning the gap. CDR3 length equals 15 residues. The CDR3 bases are TGTGCCAGCAGCTTGTTAGACTCTGGGGCCAACGTCCTGACTTTC. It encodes CASSLLDSGANVLTF.

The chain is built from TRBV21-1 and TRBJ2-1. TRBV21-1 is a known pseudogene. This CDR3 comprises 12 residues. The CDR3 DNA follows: TGTGCCAGCAGCCCCTTGGGCAATGAGCAGTTCTTC. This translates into CASSPLGNEQFF.

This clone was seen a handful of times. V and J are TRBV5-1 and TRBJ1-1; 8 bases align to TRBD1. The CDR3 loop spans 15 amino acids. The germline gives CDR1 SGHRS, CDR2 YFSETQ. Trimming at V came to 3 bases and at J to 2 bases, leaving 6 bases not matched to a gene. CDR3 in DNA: TGCGCCAGCAGCTCGGACAGGGAGATAAACACTGAAGCTTTCTTT. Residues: CASSSDREINTEAFF.

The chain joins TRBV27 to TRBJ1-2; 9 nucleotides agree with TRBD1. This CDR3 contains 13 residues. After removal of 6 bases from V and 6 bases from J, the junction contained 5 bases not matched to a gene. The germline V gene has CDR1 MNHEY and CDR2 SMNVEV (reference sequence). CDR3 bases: TGTGCCAGCAGGATGGGACAGGGAGATGGCTACACCTTC. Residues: CASRMGQGDGYTF.

The DNA of the CDR3 is TGTGCCAGCAGCCGTACCGGTCGTGGCACAGATACGCAGTATTTT. Its translation is CASSRTGRGTDTQYF. V and J are TRBV6-5 and TRBJ2-3, with unresolved D. The CDR3 has 15 residues. Germline lookup yields CDR1 MNHEY and CDR2 SVGAGI. The germline V and J ends were trimmed by 6 bases and 1 base, with 14 bases remaining between them.

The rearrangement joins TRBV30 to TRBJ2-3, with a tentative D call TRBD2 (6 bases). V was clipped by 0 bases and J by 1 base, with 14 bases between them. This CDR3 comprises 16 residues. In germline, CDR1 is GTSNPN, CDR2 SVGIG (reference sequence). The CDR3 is CAWSVLWGEGTDTQYF. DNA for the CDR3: TGTGCCTGGAGTGTACTATGGGGGGAAGGCACAGATACGCAGTATTTT.

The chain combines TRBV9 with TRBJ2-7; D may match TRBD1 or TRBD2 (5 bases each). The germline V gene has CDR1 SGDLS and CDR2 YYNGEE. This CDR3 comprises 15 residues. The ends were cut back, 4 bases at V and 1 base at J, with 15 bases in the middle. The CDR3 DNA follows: TGTGCCAGCAGCTCCGGGACGGGAATTTCCTACGAGCAGTACTTC. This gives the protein CASSSGTGISYEQYF.

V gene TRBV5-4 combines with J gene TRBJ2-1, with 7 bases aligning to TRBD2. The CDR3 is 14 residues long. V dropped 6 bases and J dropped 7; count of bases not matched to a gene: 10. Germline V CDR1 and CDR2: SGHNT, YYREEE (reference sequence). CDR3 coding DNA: TGTGCCAGCAACCCGGGAGGTGTCTCGAATGAGCAGTTCTTC. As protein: CASNPGGVSNEQFF.

CDR3: CASSQDGQGFQPQHF. CDR3 nucleotides: TGTGCCAGCAGCCAAGACGGACAGGGATTTCAGCCCCAGCATTTT. V usage is TRBV7-2 and J usage is TRBJ1-5; 8 bases agree with TRBD1. CDR1 is SGHTA, CDR2 FQGNSA, per germline. With V trimmed by 5 bases and J by 6 bases, 9 bases remained unmatched. The CDR3 has 15 residues. Supplemented by reference TRBV7-2 and TRBJ1-5, the full variable domain reads GAGVSQSPSNKVTEKGKDVELRCDPISGHTALYWYRQSLGQGLEFLIYFQGNSAPDKSGLPSDRFSAERTGGSVSTLTIQRTQQEDSAVYLCASSQDGQGFQPQHFGDGTRLSIL.